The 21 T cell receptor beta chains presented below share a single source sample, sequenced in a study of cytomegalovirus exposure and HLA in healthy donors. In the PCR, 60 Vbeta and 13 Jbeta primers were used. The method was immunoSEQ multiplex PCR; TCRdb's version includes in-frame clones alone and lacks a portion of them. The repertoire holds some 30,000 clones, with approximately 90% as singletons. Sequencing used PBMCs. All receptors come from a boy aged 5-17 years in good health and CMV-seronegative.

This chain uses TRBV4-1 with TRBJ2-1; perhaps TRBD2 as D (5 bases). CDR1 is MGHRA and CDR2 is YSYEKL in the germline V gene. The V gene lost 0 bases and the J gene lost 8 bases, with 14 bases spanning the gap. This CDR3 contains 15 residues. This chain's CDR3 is CASSQDSTSTYEQFF. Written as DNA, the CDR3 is TGCGCCAGCAGCCAAGATTCCACTAGTACGTATGAGCAGTTCTTC.

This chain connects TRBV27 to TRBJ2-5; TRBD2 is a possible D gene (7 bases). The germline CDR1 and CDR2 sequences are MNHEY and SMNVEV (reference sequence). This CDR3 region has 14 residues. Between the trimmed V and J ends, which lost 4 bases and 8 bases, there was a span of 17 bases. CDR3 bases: TGTGCCAGCAGTTATTCGGCGGGGGCTGCCACCCAGTACTTC. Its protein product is CASSYSAGAATQYF.

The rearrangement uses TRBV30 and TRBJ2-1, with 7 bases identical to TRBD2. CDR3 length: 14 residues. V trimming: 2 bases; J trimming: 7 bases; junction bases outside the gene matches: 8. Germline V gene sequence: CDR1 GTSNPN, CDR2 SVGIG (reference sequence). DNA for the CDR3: TGTGCCTGGAGTCCGTGGACTAGGGTTAATGAGCAGTTCTTC. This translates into CAWSPWTRVNEQFF. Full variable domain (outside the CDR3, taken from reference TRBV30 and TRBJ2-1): SQTIHQWPATLVQPVGSPLSLECTVEGTSNPNLYWYRQAAGRGLQLLFYSVGIGQISSEVPQNLSASRPQDRQFILSSKKLLLSDSGFYLCAWSPWTRVNEQFFGPGTRLTVL.

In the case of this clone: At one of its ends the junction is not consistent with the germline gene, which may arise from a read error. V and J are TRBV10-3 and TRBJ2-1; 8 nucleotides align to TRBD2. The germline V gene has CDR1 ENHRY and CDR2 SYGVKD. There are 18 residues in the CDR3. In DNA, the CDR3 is TGTGCCATCGGTGAGTCGGTCAGCGGGGGTTGGTCCTACAATGAGCAGTTCTTC. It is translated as CAIGESVSGGWSYNEQFF.

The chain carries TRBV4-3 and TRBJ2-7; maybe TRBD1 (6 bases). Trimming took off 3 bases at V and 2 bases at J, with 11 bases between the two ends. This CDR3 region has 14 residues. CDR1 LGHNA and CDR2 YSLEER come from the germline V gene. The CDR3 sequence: CASSQKDRTYEQYF. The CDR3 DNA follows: TGCGCCAGCAGCCAGAAAGACAGGACCTACGAGCAGTACTTC.

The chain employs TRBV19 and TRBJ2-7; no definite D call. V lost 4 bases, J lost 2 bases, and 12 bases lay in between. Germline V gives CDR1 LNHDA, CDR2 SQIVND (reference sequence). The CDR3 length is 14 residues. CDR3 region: CASSTLEEPYEQYF. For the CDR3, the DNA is TGTGCCAGTAGTACCCTAGAGGAGCCCTACGAGCAGTACTTC.

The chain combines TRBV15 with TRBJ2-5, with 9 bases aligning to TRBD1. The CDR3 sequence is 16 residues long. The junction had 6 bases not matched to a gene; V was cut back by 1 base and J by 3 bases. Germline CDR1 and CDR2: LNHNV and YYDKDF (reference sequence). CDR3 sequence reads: CATSRGPGQGKETQYF. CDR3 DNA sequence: TGTGCCACCAGCAGAGGTCCGGGACAGGGTAAAGAGACCCAGTACTTC.

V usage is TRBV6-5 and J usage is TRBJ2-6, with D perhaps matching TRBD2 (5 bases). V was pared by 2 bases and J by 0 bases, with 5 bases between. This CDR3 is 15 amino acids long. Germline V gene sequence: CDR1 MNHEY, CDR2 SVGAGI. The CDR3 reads CASSYGGSGANVLTF. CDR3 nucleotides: TGTGCCAGCAGTTACGGAGGCTCTGGGGCCAACGTCCTGACTTTC.

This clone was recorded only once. The chain's CDR3 is CASSLTSRTSTDTQYF. In DNA, the CDR3 is TGTGCCAGCAGCTTAACCTCTCGGACTAGCACAGATACGCAGTATTTT. The chain combines TRBV7-3 with TRBJ2-3; a possible D gene is TRBD2 (5 bases). The V gene's germline CDR1 is SGHTA and CDR2 FQGTGA. The CDR3 covers 16 residues. With 0 bases removed from V and 0 bases from J, the gap between germline ends came to 10 bases.

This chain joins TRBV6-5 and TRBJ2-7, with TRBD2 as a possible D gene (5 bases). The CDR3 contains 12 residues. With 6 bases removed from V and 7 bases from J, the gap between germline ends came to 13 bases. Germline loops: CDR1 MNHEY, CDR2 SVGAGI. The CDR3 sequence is CASRIPRGEQYF. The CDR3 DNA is TGTGCCAGCAGAATACCTCGAGGGGAGCAGTACTTC.

The CDR3 DNA reads TGTGCCAGCAGCTTAGGGGTGTTGGGTGGCGGGGAGAGCACAGATACGCAGTATTTT. This encodes CASSLGVLGGGESTDTQYF. The chain carries TRBV11-2 and TRBJ2-3, with D possibly matching TRBD2 (6 bases). The CDR3 spans 19 residues. Germline CDR1 SGHAT, CDR2 FQNNGV. The ends were cut back, 1 base at V and 0 bases at J, with 20 bases in the middle.

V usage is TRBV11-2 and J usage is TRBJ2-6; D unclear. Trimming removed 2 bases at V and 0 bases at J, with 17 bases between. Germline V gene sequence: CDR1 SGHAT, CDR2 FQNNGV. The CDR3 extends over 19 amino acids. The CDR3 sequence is CASSLKWPSLLSGANVLTF. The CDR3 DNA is TGTGCCAGCAGCTTAAAGTGGCCCTCCCTCCTCTCTGGGGCCAACGTCCTGACTTTC. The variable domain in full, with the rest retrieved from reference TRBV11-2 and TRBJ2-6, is EAGVAQSPRYKIIEKRQSVAFWCNPISGHATLYWYQQILGQGPKLLIQFQNNGVVDDSQLPKDRFSAERLKGVDSTLKIQPAKLEDSAVYLCASSLKWPSLLSGANVLTFGAGSRLTVL.

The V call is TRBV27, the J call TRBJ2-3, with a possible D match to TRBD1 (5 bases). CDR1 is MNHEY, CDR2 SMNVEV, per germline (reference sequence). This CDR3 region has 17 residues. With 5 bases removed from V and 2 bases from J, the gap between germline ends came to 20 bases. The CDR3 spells CASSPSGHQGPTDTQYF. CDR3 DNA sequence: TGTGCCAGCAGTCCGAGTGGGCACCAGGGCCCCACAGATACGCAGTATTTT.

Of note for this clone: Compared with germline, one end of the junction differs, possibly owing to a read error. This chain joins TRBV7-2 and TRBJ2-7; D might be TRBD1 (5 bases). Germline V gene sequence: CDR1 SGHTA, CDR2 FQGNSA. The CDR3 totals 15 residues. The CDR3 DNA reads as TGTGCCAGCAGCGTAGCTCAACCAGGGTCCTACGAGCAGTACTTC. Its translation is CASSVAQPGSYEQYF.

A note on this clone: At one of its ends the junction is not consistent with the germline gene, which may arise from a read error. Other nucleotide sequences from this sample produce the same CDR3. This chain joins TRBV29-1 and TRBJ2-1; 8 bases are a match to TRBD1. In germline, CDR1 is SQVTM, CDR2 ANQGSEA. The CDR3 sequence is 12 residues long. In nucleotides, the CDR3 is TGCAGCGTAGGACAGGGTTGGGATGAACAGTTCTTC. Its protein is CSVGQGWDEQFF.

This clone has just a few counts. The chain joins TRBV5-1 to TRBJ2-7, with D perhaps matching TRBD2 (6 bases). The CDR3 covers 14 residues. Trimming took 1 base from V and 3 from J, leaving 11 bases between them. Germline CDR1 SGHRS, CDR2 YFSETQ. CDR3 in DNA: TGCGCCAGCAGCTTGAGCTCGGGGGTCTACGAGCAGTACTTC. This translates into CASSLSSGVYEQYF.

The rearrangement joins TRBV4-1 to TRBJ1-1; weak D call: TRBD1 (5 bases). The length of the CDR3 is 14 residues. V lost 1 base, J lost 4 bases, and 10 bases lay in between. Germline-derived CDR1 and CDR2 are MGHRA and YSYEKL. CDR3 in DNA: TGCGCCAGCAGCCAAGTGCTCGGGGGCACTGAAGCTTTCTTT. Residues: CASSQVLGGTEAFF.

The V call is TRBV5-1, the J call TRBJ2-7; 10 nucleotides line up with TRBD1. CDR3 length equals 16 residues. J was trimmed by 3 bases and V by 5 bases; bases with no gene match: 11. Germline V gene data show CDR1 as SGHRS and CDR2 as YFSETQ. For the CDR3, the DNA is TGCGCCAGCAGACCCGGACCGACAGGGGGCAACTACGAGCAGTACTTC. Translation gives CASRPGPTGGNYEQYF.

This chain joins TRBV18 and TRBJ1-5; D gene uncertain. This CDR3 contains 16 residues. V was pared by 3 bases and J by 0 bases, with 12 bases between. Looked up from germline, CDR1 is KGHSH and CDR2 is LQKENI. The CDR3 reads CASSPTDTPSNQPQHF. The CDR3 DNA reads TGTGCCAGCTCACCCACAGACACCCCTAGCAATCAGCCCCAGCATTTT.

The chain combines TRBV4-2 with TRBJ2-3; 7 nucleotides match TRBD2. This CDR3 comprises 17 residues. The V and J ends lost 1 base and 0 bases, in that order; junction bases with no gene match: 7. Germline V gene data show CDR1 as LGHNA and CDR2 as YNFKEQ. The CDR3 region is CASSQAGGGSSTDTQYF. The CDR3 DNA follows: TGTGCCAGCAGCCAAGCGGGTGGCGGGAGTAGCACAGATACGCAGTATTTT.

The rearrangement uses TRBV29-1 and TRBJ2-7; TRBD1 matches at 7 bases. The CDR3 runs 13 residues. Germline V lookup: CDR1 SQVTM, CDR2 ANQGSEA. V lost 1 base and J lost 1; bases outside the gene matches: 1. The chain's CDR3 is CSVEARGSYEQYF. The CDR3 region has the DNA TGCAGCGTTGAAGCCAGGGGGTCCTACGAGCAGTACTTC.